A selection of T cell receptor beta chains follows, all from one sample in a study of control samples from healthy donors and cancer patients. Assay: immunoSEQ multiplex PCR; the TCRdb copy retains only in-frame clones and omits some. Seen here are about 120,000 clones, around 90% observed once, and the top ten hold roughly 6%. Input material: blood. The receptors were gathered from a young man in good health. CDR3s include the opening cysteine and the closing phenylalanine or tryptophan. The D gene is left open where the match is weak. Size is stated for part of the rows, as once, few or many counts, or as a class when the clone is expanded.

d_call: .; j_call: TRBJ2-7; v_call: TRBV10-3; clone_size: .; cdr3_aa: CAISERPPLGSYEQYF; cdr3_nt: TGTGCCATCAGTGAGCGGCCGCCATTAGGGTCCTACGAGCAGTACTTC
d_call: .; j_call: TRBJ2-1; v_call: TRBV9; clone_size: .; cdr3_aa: CASSVVGSYNEQFF; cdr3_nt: TGTGCCAGCAGCGTAGTCGGCTCCTACAATGAGCAGTTCTTC
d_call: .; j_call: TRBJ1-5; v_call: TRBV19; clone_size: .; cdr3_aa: CASTPRRGDSVRTQPQHF; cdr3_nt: TGTGCCAGTACCCCCAGGAGGGGAGACAGTGTCCGAACTCAGCCCCAGCATTTT
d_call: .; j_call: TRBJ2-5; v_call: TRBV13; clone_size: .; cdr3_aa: CASSLDGSQETQYF; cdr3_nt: TGTGCCAGCAGCTTGGACGGGTCACAAGAGACCCAGTACTTC
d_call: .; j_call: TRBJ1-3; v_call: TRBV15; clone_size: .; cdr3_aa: CATSRDTGPGGNTIYF; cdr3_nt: TGTGCCACCAGCAGAGATACTGGGCCGGGGGGAAACACCATATATTTT
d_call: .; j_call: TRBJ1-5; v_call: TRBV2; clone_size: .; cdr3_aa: CASRPSGANQPQHF; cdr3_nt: TGTGCCAGCAGACCTTCAGGGGCCAATCAGCCCCAGCATTTT
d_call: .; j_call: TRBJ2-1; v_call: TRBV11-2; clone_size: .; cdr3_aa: CASSSPPRTDNEQFF; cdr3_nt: TGTGCCAGCAGCTCCCCTCCAAGGACAGACAATGAGCAGTTCTTC
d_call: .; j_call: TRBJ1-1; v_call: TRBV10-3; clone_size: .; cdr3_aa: CAISEWAQDTEAFF; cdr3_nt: TGTGCCATCAGTGAGTGGGCACAGGACACTGAAGCTTTCTTT
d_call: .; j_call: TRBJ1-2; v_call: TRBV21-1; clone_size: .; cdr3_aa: CASSKVLDWGYHGYTF; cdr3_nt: TGTGCCAGCAGCAAAGTTCTCGATTGGGGATATCATGGCTACACCTTC
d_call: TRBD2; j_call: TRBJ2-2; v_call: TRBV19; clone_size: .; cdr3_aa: CASKDGGDTGELFF; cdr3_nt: TGTGCCAGTAAGGACGGGGGGGACACCGGGGAGCTGTTTTTT
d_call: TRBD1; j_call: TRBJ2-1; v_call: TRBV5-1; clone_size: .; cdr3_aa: CASSLDTGTGTYNEQFF; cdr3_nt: TGCGCCAGCAGCTTGGATACCGGGACAGGAACCTACAATGAGCAGTTCTTC
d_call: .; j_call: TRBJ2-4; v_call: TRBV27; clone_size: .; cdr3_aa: CASSLDRAKNIQYF; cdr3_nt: TGTGCCAGCAGTTTAGACAGAGCCAAAAACATTCAGTACTTC
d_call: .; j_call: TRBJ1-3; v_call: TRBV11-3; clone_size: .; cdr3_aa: CASSLRGNTIYF; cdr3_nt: TGTGCCAGCAGCTTGAGGGGAAACACCATATATTTT
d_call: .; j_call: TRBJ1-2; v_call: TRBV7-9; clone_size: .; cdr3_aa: CASSLDRGAFYGYTF; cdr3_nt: TGTGCCAGCAGCTTAGATCGCGGGGCCTTCTATGGCTACACCTTC
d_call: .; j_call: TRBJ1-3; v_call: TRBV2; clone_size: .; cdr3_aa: CASSRSWGTGNTIYF; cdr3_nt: TGTGCCAGCAGCCGATCATGGGGTACTGGAAACACCATATATTTT
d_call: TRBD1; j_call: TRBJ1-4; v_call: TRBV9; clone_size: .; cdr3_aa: CASSATGGEGGKLFF; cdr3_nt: TGTGCCAGCAGCGCTACAGGGGGCGAGGGTGGGAAACTGTTTTTT
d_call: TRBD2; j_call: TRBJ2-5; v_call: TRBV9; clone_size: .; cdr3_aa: CASSVSGLERETQYF; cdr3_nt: TGTGCCAGCAGCGTCTCTGGACTAGAGCGGGAGACCCAGTACTTC
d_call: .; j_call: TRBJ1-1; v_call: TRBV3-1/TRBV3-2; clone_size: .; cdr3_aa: CASSPRQGAGAFF; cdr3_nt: TGTGCCAGCAGCCCCCGGCAAGGGGCCGGAGCTTTCTTT
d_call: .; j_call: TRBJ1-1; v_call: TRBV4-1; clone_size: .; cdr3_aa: CASSQVGRQKMNTEAFF; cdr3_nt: TGCGCCAGCAGCCAAGTTGGGAGACAGAAGATGAACACTGAAGCTTTCTTT
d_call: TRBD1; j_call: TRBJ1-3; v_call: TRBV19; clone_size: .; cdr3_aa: CASSRWTGNSGNTIYF; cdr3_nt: TGTGCCAGTAGTAGATGGACAGGAAACTCTGGAAACACCATATATTTT
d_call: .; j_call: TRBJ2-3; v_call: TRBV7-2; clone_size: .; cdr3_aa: CASSSGDSTDTQYF; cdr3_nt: TGTGCCAGCAGCTCCGGGGACAGCACAGATACGCAGTATTTT
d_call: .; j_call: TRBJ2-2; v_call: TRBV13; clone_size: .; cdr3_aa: CASSFSGTENTGELFF; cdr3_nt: TGTGCCAGCAGCTTCTCCGGGACCGAGAACACCGGGGAGCTGTTTTTT
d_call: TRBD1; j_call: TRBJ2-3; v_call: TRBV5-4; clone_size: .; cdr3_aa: CASSRQTGQTPHTQYF; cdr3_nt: TGTGCCAGCAGTCGTCAGACAGGGCAGACCCCTCATACGCAGTATTTT
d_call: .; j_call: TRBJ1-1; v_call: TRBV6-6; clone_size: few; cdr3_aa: CASTQGRGAFF; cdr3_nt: TGTGCCAGCACCCAGGGGCGAGGGGCTTTCTTT
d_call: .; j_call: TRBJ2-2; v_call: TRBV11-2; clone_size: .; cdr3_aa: CASTGVAANTGELFF; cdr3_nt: TGTGCCAGCACCGGAGTGGCGGCGAACACCGGGGAGCTGTTTTTT
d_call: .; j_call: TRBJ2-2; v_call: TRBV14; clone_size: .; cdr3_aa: CASSHQPGRENTGELFF; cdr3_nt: TGTGCCAGCAGCCACCAACCGGGACGGGAGAACACCGGGGAGCTGTTTTTT
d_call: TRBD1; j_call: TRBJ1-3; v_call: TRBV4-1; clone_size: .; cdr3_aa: CASSHARDRLRRTIYF; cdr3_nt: TGCGCCAGCAGCCACGCTAGGGACAGGCTCCGGCGCACCATATATTTT
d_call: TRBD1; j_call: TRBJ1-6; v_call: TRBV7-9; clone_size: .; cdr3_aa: CASSKPGQGDRSPLHF; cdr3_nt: TGTGCCAGCAGCAAACCCGGACAGGGGGATCGATCACCCCTCCACTTT
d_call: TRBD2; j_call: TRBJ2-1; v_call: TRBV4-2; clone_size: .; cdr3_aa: CASSQGSPMGLGSYNEQFF; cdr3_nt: TGTGCCAGCAGCCAAGGATCCCCTATGGGACTAGGGTCCTACAATGAGCAGTTCTTC
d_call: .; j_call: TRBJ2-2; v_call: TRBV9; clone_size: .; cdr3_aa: CASSAGGPNTGELFF; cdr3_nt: TGTGCCAGCAGCGCCGGGGGGCCGAACACCGGGGAGCTGTTTTTT
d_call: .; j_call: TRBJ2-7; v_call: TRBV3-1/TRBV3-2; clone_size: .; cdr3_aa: CASSQGFEQYF; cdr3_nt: TGTGCCAGCAGCCAAGGGTTCGAGCAGTACTTC
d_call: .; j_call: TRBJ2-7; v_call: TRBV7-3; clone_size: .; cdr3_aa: CASSLTGGEQYF; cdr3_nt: TGTGCCAGCAGCTTAACAGGGGGCGAGCAGTACTTC
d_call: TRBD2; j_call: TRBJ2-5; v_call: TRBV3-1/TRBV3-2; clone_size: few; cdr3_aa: CASSRGTSGGGETQYF; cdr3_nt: TGTGCCAGCAGCCGGGGGACTAGCGGGGGCGGGGAGACCCAGTACTTC
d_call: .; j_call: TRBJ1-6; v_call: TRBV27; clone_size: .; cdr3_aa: CASSFGYNSPLHF; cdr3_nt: TGTGCCAGCAGTTTTGGTTATAATTCACCCCTCCACTTT
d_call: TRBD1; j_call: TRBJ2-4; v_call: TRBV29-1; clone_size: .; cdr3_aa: CSATGTGGNIQYF; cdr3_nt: TGCAGCGCAACCGGGACAGGGGGCAACATTCAGTACTTC
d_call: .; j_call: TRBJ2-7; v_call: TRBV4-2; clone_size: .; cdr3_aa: CASSLPGGSYEQYF; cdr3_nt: TGTGCCAGCAGCCTACCCGGGGGTTCCTACGAGCAGTACTTC
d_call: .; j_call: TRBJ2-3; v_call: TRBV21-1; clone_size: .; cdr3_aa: CAAWRGASDTQYF; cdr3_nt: TGTGCTGCTTGGAGGGGCGCATCAGATACGCAGTATTTT
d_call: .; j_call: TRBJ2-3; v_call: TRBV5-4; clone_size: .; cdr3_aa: CASRIQGFLDTQYF; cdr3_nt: TGTGCCAGCAGGATACAGGGATTTTTAGATACGCAGTATTTT
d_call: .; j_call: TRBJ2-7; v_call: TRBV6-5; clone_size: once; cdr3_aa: CASRGWQDLSYEQYF; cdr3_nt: TGTGCCAGCAGGGGGTGGCAGGACCTCTCCTACGAGCAGTACTTC
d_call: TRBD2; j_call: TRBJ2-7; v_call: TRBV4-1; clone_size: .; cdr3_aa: CASSQGTAGALYEQYF; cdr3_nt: TGCGCCAGCAGCCAAGGAACAGCGGGGGCCCTCTACGAGCAGTACTTC
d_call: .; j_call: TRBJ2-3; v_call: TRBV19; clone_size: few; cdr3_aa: CASSIGSLTQYF; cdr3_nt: TGTGCCAGTAGTATCGGGTCCCTAACGCAGTATTTT
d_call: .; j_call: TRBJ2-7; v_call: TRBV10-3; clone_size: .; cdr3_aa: CAISPAQGSYEQYF; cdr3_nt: TGTGCCATCAGTCCAGCGCAGGGGAGCTACGAGCAGTACTTC
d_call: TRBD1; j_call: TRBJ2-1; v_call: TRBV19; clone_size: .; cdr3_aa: CASSAGTGIYNEQFF; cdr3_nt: TGTGCCAGTAGTGCCGGGACAGGAATATACAATGAGCAGTTCTTC
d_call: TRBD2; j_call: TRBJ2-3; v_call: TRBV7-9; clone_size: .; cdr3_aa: CASTSELAGGPADTQYF; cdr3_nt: TGTGCCAGCACCTCTGAACTAGCGGGGGGGCCGGCAGATACGCAGTATTTT
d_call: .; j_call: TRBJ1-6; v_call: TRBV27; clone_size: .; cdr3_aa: CASSPNRVLNSPLHF; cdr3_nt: TGTGCCAGCAGTCCTAACAGGGTACTGAATTCACCCCTCCACTTT
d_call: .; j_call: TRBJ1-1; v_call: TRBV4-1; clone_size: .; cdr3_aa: CASSQADRNTEAFF; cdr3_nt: TGCGCCAGCAGCCAAGCTGACAGGAACACTGAAGCTTTCTTT
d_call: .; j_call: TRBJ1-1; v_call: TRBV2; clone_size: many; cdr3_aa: CARTGRTSEAFF; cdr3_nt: TGTGCCAGAACCGGACGGACCTCTGAAGCTTTCTTT
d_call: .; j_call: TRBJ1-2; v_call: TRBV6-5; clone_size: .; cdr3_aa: CASRGVREANYGYTF; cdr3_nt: TGTGCCAGCAGGGGGGTGCGGGAAGCTAACTATGGCTACACCTTC
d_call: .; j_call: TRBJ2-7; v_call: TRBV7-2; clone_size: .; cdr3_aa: CASSLRAVYEQYF; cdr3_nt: TGTGCCAGCAGCTTAAGGGCCGTCTACGAGCAGTACTTC
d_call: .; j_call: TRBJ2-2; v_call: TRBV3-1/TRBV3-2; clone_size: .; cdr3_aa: CASSRWADPNTGELFF; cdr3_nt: TGTGCCAGCAGCCGTTGGGCCGATCCAAACACCGGGGAGCTGTTTTTT
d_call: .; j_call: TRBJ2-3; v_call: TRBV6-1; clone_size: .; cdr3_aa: CASSDKGTSTDTQYF; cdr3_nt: TGTGCCAGCAGTGATAAGGGGACTAGCACAGATACGCAGTATTTT
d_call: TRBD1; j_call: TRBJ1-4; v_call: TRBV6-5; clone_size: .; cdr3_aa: CASKLDRVNEKLFF; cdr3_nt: TGTGCCAGCAAATTAGACAGGGTTAACGAAAAACTGTTTTTT
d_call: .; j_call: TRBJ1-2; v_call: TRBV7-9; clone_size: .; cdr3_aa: CASSSGLGKGTHLGYTF; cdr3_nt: TGTGCCAGCAGCTCAGGACTGGGAAAAGGGACCCACCTTGGCTACACCTTC
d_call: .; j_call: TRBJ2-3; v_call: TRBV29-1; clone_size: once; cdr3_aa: CSVASGGASTDTQYF; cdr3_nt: TGCAGCGTTGCCTCTGGGGGCGCTAGCACAGATACGCAGTATTTT
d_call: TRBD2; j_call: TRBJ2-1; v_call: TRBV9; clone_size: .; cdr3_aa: CASSVSGGAFEQFF; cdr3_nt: TGTGCCAGCAGCGTTAGCGGGGGGGCTTTTGAGCAGTTCTTC